Each of the 30 T cell receptor beta chains below was sequenced from the same sample in a study of blood T cell repertoires in COVID-19. Libraries were prepared by immunoSEQ multiplex PCR; TCRdb keeps only in-frame clonotypes and omits some of them. The sample includes roughly 140,000 clones, roughly 82% of them seen just once. The sequencing input was peripheral blood. The origin of the receptors is a woman between 45 and 60 years old in a cohort sampled during active or convalescent COVID-19.

V and J are TRBV7-3 and TRBJ2-7; maybe TRBD1 (5 bases). Germline assignment: CDR1 SGHTA and CDR2 FQGTGA. This CDR3 is built from 13 residues. The V end lost 4 bases, the J end lost 6 bases, and 13 bases lay between the germline ends. The CDR3 nucleotides read TGTGCCAGCAGCTGGGGCCCCAACGGCGAGCAGTACTTC. Translating gives CASSWGPNGEQYF.

This clone has just one count. The V gene is TRBV18, the J gene TRBJ1-4; TRBD1 is a possible D gene (5 bases). The V end was cut by 1 base, the J end by 11 bases, with 8 bases between. This CDR3 is 12 amino acids long. Per the germline V gene, CDR1 is KGHSH and CDR2 is LQKENI. The CDR3 DNA is TGTGCCAGCTCACCACAGGGGTGGAAACTGTTTTTT. Translation: CASSPQGWKLFF.

The rearrangement links TRBV19 to TRBJ2-2; 12 bases are a match to TRBD2. Trimming took 5 bases from V and 5 from J; bases not matched to a gene: 6. The CDR3 runs to 16 residues. CDR1 LNHDA and CDR2 SQIVND come from the germline V gene (reference sequence). This chain's CDR3 is CASSRLAGGPTGELFF. The CDR3 nucleotides are TGTGCCAGTAGTCGCCTAGCGGGGGGGCCGACCGGGGAGCTGTTTTTT.

The chain is built from TRBV30 and TRBJ2-3, with D perhaps matching TRBD2 (6 bases). The CDR3 sequence is 13 residues long. Germline loops: CDR1 GTSNPN, CDR2 SVGIG (reference sequence). V was pared by 4 bases and J by 2 bases, with 10 bases between. The CDR3 region has the DNA TGTGCCTGGACAGGCGGGGACACAGATACGCAGTATTTT. Translated: CAWTGGDTDTQYF.

The chain employs TRBV18 and TRBJ2-2; D unclear. Per the germline V gene, CDR1 is KGHSH and CDR2 is LQKENI. The CDR3 contains 15 residues. V was trimmed by 0 bases and J by 1 base, leaving 6 bases between them. The CDR3 nucleotides read TGTGCCAGCTCACCACCGAACAGGAACACCGGGGAGCTGTTTTTT. Protein: CASSPPNRNTGELFF.

The V call is TRBV5-4, the J call TRBJ2-3, with TRBD1 matching over 7 bases. This CDR3 has 13 amino acids. Germline trimming cut 9 bases from V and 3 bases from J; bases unmatched to any gene: 7. Germline values: CDR1 SGHNT, CDR2 YYREEE (reference sequence). Here the CDR3 DNA reads TGTGCCACAGCACGCAGGGGGACAGATACGCAGTATTTT. Amino acid sequence: CATARRGTDTQYF.

The chain combines TRBV19 with TRBJ2-3, with D possibly being TRBD2 (6 bases). Germline assignment: CDR1 LNHDA and CDR2 SQIVND (reference sequence). Trimming stripped 5 bases from V and 3 bases from J, with 15 bases between. The CDR3 loop spans 15 amino acids. CDR3 DNA sequence: TGTGCCAGTAGTCCCCGCGGCGGGGAGACAGATACGCAGTATTTT. It specifies CASSPRGGETDTQYF.

The chain couples TRBV5-1 to TRBJ1-1; D perhaps matches TRBD1 (6 bases). Germline CDR1 and CDR2: SGHRS and YFSETQ. The CDR3 loop spans 14 amino acids. V gave up 3 bases and J gave up 4 bases, with 13 bases separating them. The CDR3 protein is CASSSQQGPTEAFF. CDR3 DNA: TGCGCCAGCAGCTCGCAACAGGGACCCACTGAAGCTTTCTTT.

The rearrangement joins TRBV3-1 (or the pseudogene TRBV3-2) to TRBJ2-1; 13 bases line up with TRBD2. Unmatched junction bases numbered 13, after V lost 7 bases and J lost 4 bases. Per the germline V gene, CDR1 is LGHDT and CDR2 is YNNKEL (reference sequence). This CDR3 is 18 amino acids long. The CDR3 sequence: CASMTGTKGLAGYNEQFF. The CDR3 DNA reads as TGTGCCAGCATGACCGGGACTAAGGGACTAGCGGGGTACAATGAGCAGTTCTTC.

This rearrangement joins TRBV11-2 to TRBJ2-7; TRBD2 is a possible D gene (5 bases). The CDR3 loop spans 13 amino acids. From germline, CDR1 is SGHAT and CDR2 FQNNGV. V was clipped by 7 bases and J by 2 bases, with 12 bases between them. CDR3 region: CASTRTGTYEQYF. The CDR3 nucleotides read TGTGCCAGCACCCGGACGGGAACCTACGAGCAGTACTTC.

This chain links TRBV24-1 with TRBJ2-3, with a tentative D call TRBD1 (6 bases). V lost 7 bases to trimming and J lost 4 bases, with 11 bases between them. The CDR3 is 13 amino acids. Germline V gives CDR1 KGHDR, CDR2 SFDVKD. Here the CDR3 reads CATRAQGPDTQYF. The CDR3 region has the DNA TGTGCCACCAGAGCACAGGGTCCAGATACGCAGTATTTT.

The chain uses TRBV3-1 (or the pseudogene TRBV3-2) and TRBJ1-2; 7 bases align to TRBD1. The J segment lost 4 bases and the V segment lost 2 bases, leaving 7 bases of the junction unmatched. The CDR3 length is 15 residues. Germline assignment: CDR1 LGHDT and CDR2 YNNKEL (reference sequence). The CDR3 sequence: CASSQLGQVFYGYTF. CDR3 bases: TGTGCCAGCAGCCAACTAGGACAGGTGTTCTATGGCTACACCTTC.

The CDR3 region is CASSLTRDRGGDTQYF. The CDR3 nucleotides are TGTGCCAGCAGCTTAACGCGAGACAGGGGGGGAGATACGCAGTATTTT. The chain joins TRBV7-3 to TRBJ2-3; TRBD1 matches 9 bases. Germline V gene sequence: CDR1 SGHTA, CDR2 FQGTGA. V was pared by 0 bases and J by 5 bases, with 6 bases of the junction left unmatched. The length of the CDR3 is 16 residues.

The chain has TRBV7-8 and TRBJ1-5; the D is unclear. Germline V gene lookup returns CDR1 SGHVS and CDR2 FQNEAQ. The V end lost 8 bases, the J end lost 0 bases, and 11 bases lay between the germline ends. The CDR3 totals 14 residues. CDR3 sequence: CASALSDSNQPQHF. The CDR3 region has the DNA TGTGCCAGCGCCCTCTCAGATAGCAATCAGCCCCAGCATTTT.

The chain combines TRBV9 with TRBJ2-2; the D gene is possibly TRBD2 (5 bases). CDR1 and CDR2 (germline): SGDLS, YYNGEE. There are 14 residues in the CDR3. V lost 3 bases and J lost 6, with 12 bases in between. Here the CDR3 reads CASSGQIGAGELFF. Written as DNA, the CDR3 is TGTGCCAGCAGCGGACAAATCGGGGCCGGGGAGCTGTTTTTT.

The rearrangement uses TRBV7-9 and TRBJ1-5; D is unresolved. There are 13 residues in the CDR3. Germline-derived CDR1 and CDR2 are SEHNR and FQNEAQ (reference sequence). Deletions cut 2 bases from V and 4 bases from J, with 6 bases between. In DNA form, the CDR3 reads TGTGCCAGCAGCTTATCCCTAAATCAGCCCCAGCATTTT. It is translated as CASSLSLNQPQHF.

J is TRBJ1-5 and V is TRBV7-3; 12 positions agree with TRBD1. The CDR3 totals 21 residues. The J segment lost 0 bases and the V segment lost 0 bases, leaving 12 bases of the junction unmatched. Germline CDR1 SGHTA, CDR2 FQGTGA. CDR3 residues: CASSLTPWDRGRRYSNQPQHF. The CDR3 nucleotides are TGTGCCAGCAGCTTAACGCCTTGGGACAGGGGGCGCCGTTATAGCAATCAGCCCCAGCATTTT.

The gene calls are TRBV10-1 and TRBJ1-2; D uncertain. The germline V gene has CDR1 WNHNN and CDR2 SYGVQD (reference sequence). Trimming stripped 3 bases from V and 4 bases from J, with 6 bases between. The CDR3 is 12 amino acids. The CDR3 DNA reads as TGCGCCAGCAGTGACAGTTTCTATGGCTACACCTTC. Protein: CASSDSFYGYTF.

The chain combines TRBV19 with TRBJ2-2; TRBD2 matches 8 bases. After removal of 3 bases from V and 2 bases from J, the junction contained 2 bases not matched to a gene. Germline V gives CDR1 LNHDA, CDR2 SQIVND (reference sequence). The CDR3 totals 15 residues. The CDR3 loop is CASSMAGGNTGELFF. CDR3 bases: TGTGCCAGTAGTATGGCGGGGGGAAACACCGGGGAGCTGTTTTTT.

V usage is TRBV7-3 and J usage is TRBJ2-3; 8 nucleotides line up with TRBD2. V was pared by 4 bases and J by 2 bases, with 5 bases of the junction left unmatched. There are 15 residues in the CDR3. Germline V gene lookup returns CDR1 SGHTA and CDR2 FQGTGA. CDR3 nucleotides: TGTGCCAGCAGCTCTATAGCGGGGCCCACAGATACGCAGTATTTT. Translation gives CASSSIAGPTDTQYF.

The chain has TRBV18 and TRBJ1-4; the D gene is possibly TRBD1 (5 bases). V was cut by 6 bases and J by 4 bases, with 12 bases left in between. This CDR3 spans 14 amino acids. Germline V gene sequence: CDR1 KGHSH, CDR2 LQKENI. CDR3 in amino acids: CASSPDRHNEKLFF. CDR3 sequence (DNA): TGTGCCAGCTCTCCCGACAGACATAATGAAAAACTGTTTTTT.

The chain carries TRBV6-1 and TRBJ1-4, with TRBD1 identical over 7 bases. Trimming took 3 bases from V and 5 from J; bases not matched to a gene: 6. Per germline, CDR1 MNHNS and CDR2 SASEGT. The length of the CDR3 is 15 residues. The CDR3 DNA is TGTGCCAGCAGTGATCGACAGGGACCAAATGAAAAACTGTTTTTT. It encodes CASSDRQGPNEKLFF.

This clone was seen once. The rearrangement joins TRBV5-1 to TRBJ2-1; the match to TRBD2 covers 10 bases. Looked up from germline, CDR1 is SGHRS and CDR2 is YFSETQ. This CDR3 spans 15 amino acids. V lost 0 bases to trimming and J lost 8 bases; unmatched junction nucleotides: 5. This CDR3 is CASSLVSGGAYEQFF. CDR3 DNA: TGCGCCAGCAGCTTGGTGAGCGGGGGGGCGTATGAGCAGTTCTTC.

V is TRBV24-1 and J is TRBJ2-3; possible D gene TRBD1, 6 bases. Germline CDR1 KGHDR, CDR2 SFDVKD. The CDR3 runs to 17 residues. V gave up 4 bases and J gave up 4 bases, with 20 bases separating them. Here the CDR3 reads CATSDPQGFSSADTQYF. The CDR3 nucleotides read TGTGCCACCAGTGACCCGCAGGGGTTTAGTTCCGCAGATACGCAGTATTTT.

This clone was observed once. The V gene is TRBV7-8, the J gene TRBJ2-1, with a tentative D call TRBD1 (5 bases). This CDR3 is 11 amino acids long. Germline-derived CDR1 and CDR2 are SGHVS and FQNEAQ. The germline V and J ends were trimmed by 5 bases and 10 bases, with 9 bases remaining between them. DNA of the CDR3: TGTGCCAGCAGCCCAGGGTGGGAGCAGTTCTTC. It specifies CASSPGWEQFF.

The chain combines TRBV6-6 with TRBJ2-1, with D possibly TRBD1 on 5 matching bases. CDR3 size: 14 residues. The germline V gene has CDR1 MNHNY and CDR2 SVGAGI (reference sequence). Trimming removed 4 bases at V and 8 bases at J, with 15 bases between. DNA of the CDR3: TGTGCCAGCAGTTCCCTGGGGCTTTGGGATGAGCAGTTCTTC. Translation: CASSSLGLWDEQFF.

This clone was counted many times. V and J are TRBV6-5 and TRBJ2-1; 8 bases align to TRBD2. The CDR3 extends over 13 amino acids. The J segment lost 5 bases and the V segment lost 8 bases, leaving 5 bases of the junction unmatched. Per the germline V gene, CDR1 is MNHEY and CDR2 is SVGAGI. In DNA, the CDR3 is TGTGCCAGCTGCGGACTAGCTCACAATGAGCAGTTCTTC. Translating it yields CASCGLAHNEQFF.

V gene TRBV3-1 (or the pseudogene TRBV3-2) combines with J gene TRBJ1-2; 8 positions match TRBD1. CDR1 is LGHDT and CDR2 is YNNKEL in the germline V gene (reference sequence). V was pared by 1 base and J by 4 bases, with 5 bases of the junction left unmatched. This CDR3 comprises 15 residues. Here the CDR3 DNA reads TGTGCCAGCAGCCAAGTTTGGACAGGGCCCTATGGCTACACCTTC. Its translation: CASSQVWTGPYGYTF.

This clone was picked up one time. This chain links TRBV29-1 with TRBJ2-7; 9 bases align to TRBD2. V dropped 1 base and J dropped 4; count of bases not matched to a gene: 17. In germline, CDR1 is SQVTM, CDR2 ANQGSEA. The CDR3 extends over 18 amino acids. DNA for the CDR3: TGCAGCGTTGAAGGTGTATATGGCGGGGGGGCTGCTGCTTACGAGCAGTACTTC. Translating it yields CSVEGVYGGGAAAYEQYF.

This clone was observed at least ten times. The CDR3 coding sequence is TGTGCCAGCAGCCCCGGCGGCGGGGGCACAGATACGCAGTATTTT. This gives the protein CASSPGGGGTDTQYF. This chain links TRBV11-3 with TRBJ2-3; possibly TRBD2 for D (6 bases). The CDR3 has 15 amino acids. The V end was cut by 5 bases, the J end by 1 base, with 13 bases between. CDR1 is SGHNT, CDR2 YENEEA, per germline. The variable domain in full, with the rest retrieved from reference TRBV11-3 and TRBJ2-3, is EAGVVQSPRYKIIEKKQPVAFWCNPISGHNTLYWYLQNLGQGPELLIRYENEEAVDDSQLPKDRFSAERLKGVDSTLKIQPAELGDSAVYLCASSPGGGGTDTQYFGPGTRLTVL.